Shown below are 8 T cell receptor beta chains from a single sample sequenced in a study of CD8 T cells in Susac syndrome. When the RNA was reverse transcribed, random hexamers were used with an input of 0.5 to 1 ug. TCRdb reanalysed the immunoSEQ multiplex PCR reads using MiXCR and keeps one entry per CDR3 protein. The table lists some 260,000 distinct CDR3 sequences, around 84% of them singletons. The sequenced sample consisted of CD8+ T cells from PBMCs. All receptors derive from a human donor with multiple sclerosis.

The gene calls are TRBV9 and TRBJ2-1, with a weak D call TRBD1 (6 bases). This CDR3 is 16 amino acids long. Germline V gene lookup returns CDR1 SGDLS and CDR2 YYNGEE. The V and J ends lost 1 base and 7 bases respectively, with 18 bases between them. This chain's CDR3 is CASSVNRGGHGNEQFF. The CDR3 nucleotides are TGTGCCAGCAGCGTAAACCGTGGGGGACACGGGAATGAGCAGTTCTTC. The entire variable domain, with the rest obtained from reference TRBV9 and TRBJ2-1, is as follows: DSGVTQTPKHLITATGQRVTLRCSPRSGDLSVYWYQQSLDQGLQFLIQYYNGEERAKGNILERFSAQQFPDLHSELNLSSLELGDSALYFCASSVNRGGHGNEQFFGPGTRLTVL.

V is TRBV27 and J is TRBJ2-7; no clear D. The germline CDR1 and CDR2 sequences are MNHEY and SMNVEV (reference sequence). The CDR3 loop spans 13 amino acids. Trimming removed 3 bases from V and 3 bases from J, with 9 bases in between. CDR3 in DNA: TGTGCCAGCAGTTTCGGTCCCAACTACGAGCAGTACTTC. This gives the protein CASSFGPNYEQYF.

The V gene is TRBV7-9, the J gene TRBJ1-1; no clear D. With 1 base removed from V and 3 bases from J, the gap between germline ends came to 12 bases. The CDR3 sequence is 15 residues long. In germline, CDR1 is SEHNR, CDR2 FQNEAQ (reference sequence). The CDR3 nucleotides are TGTGCCAGCAGCTTAGGTTGGGCAGGTTACACTGAAGCTTTCTTT. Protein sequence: CASSLGWAGYTEAFF.

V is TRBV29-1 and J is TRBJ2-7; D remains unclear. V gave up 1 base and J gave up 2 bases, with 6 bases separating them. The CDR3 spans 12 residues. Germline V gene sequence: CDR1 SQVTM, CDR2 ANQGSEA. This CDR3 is CSVEGRAYEQYF. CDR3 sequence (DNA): TGCAGCGTTGAAGGCAGAGCCTACGAGCAGTACTTC.

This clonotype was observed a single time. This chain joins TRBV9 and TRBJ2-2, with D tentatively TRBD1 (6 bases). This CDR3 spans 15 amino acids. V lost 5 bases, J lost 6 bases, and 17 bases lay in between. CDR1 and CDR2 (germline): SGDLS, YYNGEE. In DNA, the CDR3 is TGTGCCAGCAGGAAGGCCCCAGGGGCGGCCGGGGAGCTGTTTTTT. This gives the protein CASRKAPGAAGELFF. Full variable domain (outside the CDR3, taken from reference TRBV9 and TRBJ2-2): DSGVTQTPKHLITATGQRVTLRCSPRSGDLSVYWYQQSLDQGLQFLIQYYNGEERAKGNILERFSAQQFPDLHSELNLSSLELGDSALYFCASRKAPGAAGELFFGEGSRLTVL.

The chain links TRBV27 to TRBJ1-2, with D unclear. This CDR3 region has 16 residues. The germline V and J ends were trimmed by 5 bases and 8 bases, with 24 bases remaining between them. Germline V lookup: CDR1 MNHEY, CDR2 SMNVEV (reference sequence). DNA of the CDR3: TGTGCCAGCAGTATCAGATTCTCTGCCGGAAGCGAAGGCTACACCTTC. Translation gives CASSIRFSAGSEGYTF.

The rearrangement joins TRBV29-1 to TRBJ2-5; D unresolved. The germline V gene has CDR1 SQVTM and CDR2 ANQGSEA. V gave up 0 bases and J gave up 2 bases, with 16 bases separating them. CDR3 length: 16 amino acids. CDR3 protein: CSVEDQSAEIQETQYF. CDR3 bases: TGCAGCGTTGAAGACCAGTCTGCGGAGATACAAGAGACCCAGTACTTC.

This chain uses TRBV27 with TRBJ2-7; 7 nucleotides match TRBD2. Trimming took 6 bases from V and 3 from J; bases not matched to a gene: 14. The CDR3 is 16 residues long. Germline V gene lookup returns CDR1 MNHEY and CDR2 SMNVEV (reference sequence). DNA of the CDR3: TGTGCCAGCAGCCCGGGCGCGGGAGCTTGGATCTACGAGCAGTACTTC. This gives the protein CASSPGAGAWIYEQYF.